The clone carrying this T cell receptor beta chain was picked up a small number of times. Its target is unknown. The data are from a study of glioma-infiltrating T cells. The ends were cut back, 6 bases at V and 3 bases at J, with 12 bases in the middle. CDR1 is ENHRY and CDR2 is SYGVKD in the germline V gene. The CDR3 spans 14 residues. Amplification of TCR alpha and beta CDR3 regions from RNA used iRepertoire nested multiplex PCR. Each CDR3 protein gets one entry after TCRdb re-called the multiplex PCR reads with MiXCR. This table has some 120,000 distinct CDR3 sequences, 20% to 25% appearing once. Study results and caveats: Only very few CDR3 sequences appeared in both tissue and blood.

This clonotype originated in a human donor with low-grade glioma or glioblastoma, undergoing nonglioma brain surgery, or in good health (not recorded which). This rearrangement joins TRBV10-3 to TRBJ1-5, with no clear D. The material sequenced was glioma tissue, nonneoplastic brain tissue, or PBMCs (not recorded which). This CDR3 reads CAIRAGNDNQPQHF. Written as DNA, the CDR3 is TGTGCCATCAGAGCGGGGAACGACAATCAGCCCCAGCATTTT.